This TCR beta chain comes out of a study of shared clonotypes between healthy human individuals. Study findings and constraints: Represented diversity, genetic and exposure-history alike, was limited by few donors. Naive CD4 clonotypes were shared across a few donors at 4.5% to 6.5%.

Cells designated naive CD8 were CD45RO-negative and were positively selected for CCR7, with terminally differentiated effector memory CD45RA+ cells excluded. About this clone: What it recognizes is unknown.

The CDR3 runs 15 residues. Germline V gives CDR1 SGHVS, CDR2 FNYEAQ. The method was immunoSEQ multiplex PCR; TCRdb's version includes in-frame clones alone and lacks a portion of them. The table shows about 820,000 clones, with 80% to 95% occurring only once. This TCR came from a man aged 25-40 years in good health. The rearrangement uses TRBV7-6 and TRBJ2-5; D is perhaps TRBD2 (5 bases). The closer fit of TRBJ2-7 to the DNA end suggests the J call may be wrong. Sequenced material: naive CD8+ T cells sorted from blood. CDR3 sequence reads: CASSLSSSHIYEQYF. The CDR3 bases are TGTGCCAGCAGCTTATCTAGCAGCCACATCTACGAGCAGTACTTC.